These 9 T cell receptor beta chains share one sample of origin, sequenced in a study of CD8+ T cells in alopecia areata. cDNA prepared by RNA extraction and subsequent reverse transcription served as the template for sequencing. Clones were read by immunoSEQ multiplex PCR, and TCRdb kept only the in-frame ones, dropping some. The table lists 25,000 to 40,000 clones, roughly 80% of them singletons, with about a fifth in the top ten. Sequenced input: NKG2D-low CD8+ T cells sorted from blood. The receptors derive from a human donor with alopecia areata.

The rearrangement uses TRBV29-1 and TRBJ2-1, with 9 positions matching TRBD2. The J segment lost 3 bases and the V segment lost 3 bases, leaving 3 bases of the junction unmatched. The CDR3 runs to 14 residues. Germline V gene lookup returns CDR1 SQVTM and CDR2 ANQGSEA. Here the CDR3 reads CSVDLAGVYNEQFF. The CDR3 DNA is TGCAGCGTTGACTTAGCGGGAGTCTACAATGAGCAGTTCTTC.

This chain connects TRBV29-1 to TRBJ2-2, with 7 bases lining up with TRBD1. This CDR3 region has 13 residues. CDR1 and CDR2 from the germline V gene are SQVTM and ANQGSEA. With 6 bases clipped from V and 2 bases from J, the junction kept 3 bases outside the gene matches. CDR3 nucleotides: TGCAGCGTCGGACAGGCCAACACCGGGGAGCTGTTTTTT. This sequence encodes CSVGQANTGELFF.

V usage is TRBV4-1 and J usage is TRBJ2-7, with 7 positions matching TRBD2. CDR3 length: 16 residues. Trimming cost V 0 bases and J 1 base; bases outside gene matches: 6. CDR1 and CDR2 (germline): MGHRA, YSYEKL. CDR3 sequence: CASSQDPASGSYEQYF. The DNA of the CDR3 is TGCGCCAGCAGCCAAGACCCGGCTAGCGGATCCTACGAGCAGTACTTC.

On this clone itself: A read error may produce the germline difference seen at one junction end. The V call is TRBV5-1, the J call TRBJ1-2; 7 nucleotides align to TRBD1. The CDR3 is made up of 13 amino acids. Germline V gives CDR1 SGHRS, CDR2 YFSETQ. The DNA of the CDR3 is TGTGCCAGCAGCTTACAGGGGCACTATGGCTACACCTTC. This codes for CASSLQGHYGYTF.

The rearrangement joins TRBV4-1 to TRBJ2-3, with 9 bases matching TRBD2. Germline CDR1 is MGHRA and CDR2 is YSYEKL. The junction had 6 bases not matched to a gene; V was cut back by 6 bases and J by 5 bases. This CDR3 is built from 14 residues. DNA for the CDR3: TGCGCCAGCAGGCTTTCTAGCGGGGTAGATACGCAGTATTTT. Amino acid sequence: CASRLSSGVDTQYF.

This chain uses TRBV29-1 with TRBJ2-5, with D possibly being TRBD2 (6 bases). The V gene lost 5 bases and the J gene lost 3 bases, with 10 bases spanning the gap. This CDR3 spans 12 amino acids. Germline loops: CDR1 SQVTM, CDR2 ANQGSEA. The CDR3 here is CSVPTSKETQYF. The CDR3 coding sequence is TGCAGCGTTCCCACTAGCAAAGAGACCCAGTACTTC.

The V and J genes are TRBV19 and TRBJ1-2; unclear D gene. V lost 3 bases and J lost 3, with 8 bases in between. Germline assignment: CDR1 LNHDA and CDR2 SQIVND (reference sequence). CDR3 length: 13 residues. The CDR3 region is CASSMDSHYGYTF. CDR3 nucleotides: TGTGCCAGTAGTATGGACTCCCACTATGGCTACACCTTC.

This clone came up once. Other DNA sequences from this sample encode an identical CDR3 as well. This chain connects TRBV29-1 to TRBJ2-7, with D possibly TRBD2 on 6 matching bases. The CDR3 loop spans 14 amino acids. Germline loops: CDR1 SQVTM, CDR2 ANQGSEA. V dropped 1 base and J dropped 1 base, with 11 bases sitting between them. The CDR3 DNA reads as TGCAGCGTTGAAGGTAGCGGAGAATCCTACGAGCAGTACTTC. Amino acids: CSVEGSGESYEQYF.

V is TRBV2 and J is TRBJ2-1, with D tentatively TRBD2 (6 bases). The CDR3 has 12 amino acids. CDR1 and CDR2 from the germline V gene are SNHLY and FYNNEI. V dropped 3 bases and J dropped 9 bases, with 9 bases sitting between them. DNA for the CDR3: TGTGCCAGCAGTGAGGGGGGTCCTGAGCAGTTCTTC. This gives the protein CASSEGGPEQFF.